A few counts support the clone carrying this T cell receptor (beta chain). Its antigen is unknown. Germline V gene sequence: CDR1 LNHNV, CDR2 YYDKDF (reference sequence). The CDR3 has 14 amino acids. V gave up 6 bases and J gave up 2 bases, with 13 bases separating them. The time point was: week 23, last vaccination. Vaccinated patients received 300 ug of mutant IDH1 20-mer peptide per dose, with topical imiquimod. The sample belongs to a study of a mutant IDH1 vaccine in newly diagnosed glioma. On the study more broadly: The study started vaccination 4-6 weeks after radiotherapy alone, or with temozolomide cycles. Sex among treated patients split about 62% male, roughly 38% female; mean age was approximately 40 years.

Method: immunoSEQ multiplex PCR; TCRdb's copy keeps in-frame clones and lacks some. This table has tens of thousands of clones, about 80% appearing once. The chain employs TRBV15 and TRBJ1-2; tentative D call: TRBD1 (6 bases). Sequencing used PBMCs, obtained from a glioma patient whose treatment included an IDH1 peptide vaccine. The origin of this receptor is a man in his forties or fifties with glioma. The CDR3 region is CATREGVYNYGYTF. In DNA, the CDR3 is TGTGCCACCAGGGAGGGGGTGTACAACTATGGCTACACCTTC.